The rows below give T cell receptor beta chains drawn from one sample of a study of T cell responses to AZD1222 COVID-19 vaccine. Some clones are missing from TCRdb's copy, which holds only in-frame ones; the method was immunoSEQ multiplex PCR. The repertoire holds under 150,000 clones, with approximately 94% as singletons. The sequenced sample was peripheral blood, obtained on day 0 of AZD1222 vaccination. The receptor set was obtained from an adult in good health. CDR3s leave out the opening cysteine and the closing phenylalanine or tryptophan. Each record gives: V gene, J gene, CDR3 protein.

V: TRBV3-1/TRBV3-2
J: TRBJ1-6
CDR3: ASSQEGEGISPLH

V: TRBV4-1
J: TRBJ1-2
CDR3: ASSQTFRPSGYT

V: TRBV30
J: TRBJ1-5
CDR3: AWSISGTTQH

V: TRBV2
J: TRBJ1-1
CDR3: ASRRELNTEAF

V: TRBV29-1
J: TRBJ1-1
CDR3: STKSGSTEAF

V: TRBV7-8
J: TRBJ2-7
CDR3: ASSPISGTDTYEQY

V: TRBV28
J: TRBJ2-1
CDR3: ASMRLAGVAFYNEQF

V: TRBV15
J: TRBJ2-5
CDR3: ATSREEGPRTQY

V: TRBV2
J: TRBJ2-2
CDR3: ASTGQGFRDGELF

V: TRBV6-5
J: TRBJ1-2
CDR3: ASRFLGTYGYT

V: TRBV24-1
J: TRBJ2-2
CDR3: ATSDLSVAGELF